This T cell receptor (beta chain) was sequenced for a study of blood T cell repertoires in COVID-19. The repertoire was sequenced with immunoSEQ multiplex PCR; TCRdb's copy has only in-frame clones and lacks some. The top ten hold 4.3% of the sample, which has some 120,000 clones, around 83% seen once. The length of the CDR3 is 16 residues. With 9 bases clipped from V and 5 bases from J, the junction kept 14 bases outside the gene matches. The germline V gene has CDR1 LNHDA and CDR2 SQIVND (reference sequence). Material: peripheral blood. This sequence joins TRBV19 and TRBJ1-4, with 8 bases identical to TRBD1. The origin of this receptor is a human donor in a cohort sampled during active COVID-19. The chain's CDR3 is CARKDRVVGSNEKLFF. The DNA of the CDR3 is TGTGCCAGGAAGGACAGGGTGGTAGGTTCGAATGAAAAACTGTTTTTT.